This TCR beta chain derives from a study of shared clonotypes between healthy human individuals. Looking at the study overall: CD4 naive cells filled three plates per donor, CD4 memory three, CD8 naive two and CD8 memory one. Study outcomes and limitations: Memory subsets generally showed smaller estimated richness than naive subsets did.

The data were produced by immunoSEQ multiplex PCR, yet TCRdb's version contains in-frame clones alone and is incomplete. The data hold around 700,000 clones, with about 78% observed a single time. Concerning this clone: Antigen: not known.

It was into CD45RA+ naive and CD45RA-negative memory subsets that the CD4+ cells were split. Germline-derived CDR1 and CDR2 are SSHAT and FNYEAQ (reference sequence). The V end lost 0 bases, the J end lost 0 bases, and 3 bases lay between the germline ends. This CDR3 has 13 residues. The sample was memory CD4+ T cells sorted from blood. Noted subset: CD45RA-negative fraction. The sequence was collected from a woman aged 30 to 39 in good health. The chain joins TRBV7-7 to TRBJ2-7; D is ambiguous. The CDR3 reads CASSLANSYEQYF. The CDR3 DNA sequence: TGTGCCAGCAGCTTAGCGAACTCCTACGAGCAGTACTTC. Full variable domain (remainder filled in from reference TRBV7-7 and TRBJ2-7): GAGVSQSPRYKVTKRGQDVTLRCDPISSHATLYWYQQALGQGPEFLTYFNYEAQPDKSGLPSDRFSAERPEGSISTLTIQRTEQRDSAMYRCASSLANSYEQYFGPGTRLTVT.